The rows below give T cell receptor beta chains drawn from one sample of a study of T-cell memory formation after mild COVID-19. TCRdb re-derived calls from the 5' RACE reads in MiXCR, one entry per CDR3 protein. The table records some 450,000 distinct CDR3 sequences, about 20% of them present only once. Sequences were obtained from PBMCs or a T cell subset sorted from them (not recorded which). Receptors were obtained from a man between 18 and 35 years old who had mild COVID-19 (a few samples of this study predate the infection). Cell type and time point are not known. Both conserved end residues are part of each CDR3. Each record gives: D gene, clone size, V gene, J gene, CDR3 DNA, CDR3 protein. D genes are given only for firm matches. Clone size, where shown, is once, few, many, or a class for clones that have expanded.

d_call: NA
clone_size: few
v_call: TRBV24-1
j_call: TRBJ1-5
cdr3_nt: TGTGCCACCAGTGATTACTATAGCAATCAGCCCCAGCATTTT
cdr3_aa: CATSDYYSNQPQHF

d_call: TRBD2
clone_size: NA
v_call: TRBV6-5
j_call: TRBJ2-4
cdr3_nt: TGTGCCAGCAGTCCCGGACTAGCGTGGGGCAAAAACATTCAGTACTTC
cdr3_aa: CASSPGLAWGKNIQYF

d_call: NA
clone_size: few
v_call: TRBV3-1
j_call: TRBJ2-1
cdr3_nt: TGTGCCAGCAGCCAGGGGACCCTTGAGCAGTTCTTC
cdr3_aa: CASSQGTLEQFF

d_call: NA
clone_size: NA
v_call: TRBV21-1
j_call: TRBJ2-7
cdr3_nt: TGTGCCAGCAGCAAAGAGGGGACAGACGACTACGAGCAGTACTTC
cdr3_aa: CASSKEGTDDYEQYF

d_call: TRBD1
clone_size: NA
v_call: TRBV27
j_call: TRBJ1-2
cdr3_nt: TGTGCCAGCACCTCTCTTGGACAGGGGGGCTACACCTTC
cdr3_aa: CASTSLGQGGYTF

d_call: TRBD1
clone_size: few
v_call: TRBV7-9
j_call: TRBJ1-6
cdr3_nt: TGTGCCAGCAGCCTCCGGGACAGGGCTAATTCACCCCTCCACTTT
cdr3_aa: CASSLRDRANSPLHF

d_call: NA
clone_size: NA
v_call: TRBV27
j_call: TRBJ2-7
cdr3_nt: TGTGCCAGCAGTTTACGGGCAGGGTCCTACGAGCAGTACTTC
cdr3_aa: CASSLRAGSYEQYF

d_call: NA
clone_size: NA
v_call: TRBV4-2
j_call: TRBJ2-5
cdr3_nt: TGTGCCAGCAGCCAAGGAGGGCACTCTCAAGAGACCCAGTACTTC
cdr3_aa: CASSQGGHSQETQYF

d_call: TRBD1
clone_size: few
v_call: TRBV12-3/TRBV12-4
j_call: TRBJ1-1
cdr3_nt: TGTGCCAGCAGCCGAAGGACAGGGGGCCTGGCCACTGAAGCTTTCTTT
cdr3_aa: CASSRRTGGLATEAFF

d_call: NA
clone_size: NA
v_call: TRBV29-1
j_call: TRBJ1-2
cdr3_nt: TGCAGCGCGACAGTTAACTATGGCTACACCTTC
cdr3_aa: CSATVNYGYTF

d_call: NA
clone_size: few
v_call: TRBV7-9
j_call: TRBJ1-5
cdr3_nt: TGTGCCAGCAGCCCGGGACGACAGCCCCAGCATTTT
cdr3_aa: CASSPGRQPQHF

d_call: NA
clone_size: NA
v_call: TRBV10-3
j_call: TRBJ1-5
cdr3_nt: TGTGCCATCAGTACGGGGGGATCCCGTCAGCCCCAGCATTTT
cdr3_aa: CAISTGGSRQPQHF

d_call: NA
clone_size: few
v_call: TRBV20-1
j_call: TRBJ2-3
cdr3_nt: TGCAGTGCCCAGAGAACAGCGAGCACAGATACGCAGTATTTT
cdr3_aa: CSAQRTASTDTQYF

d_call: TRBD1
clone_size: few
v_call: TRBV20-1
j_call: TRBJ2-7
cdr3_nt: TGCAGTGCTGGGGACAGGGGTTCCTACGAGCAGTACTTC
cdr3_aa: CSAGDRGSYEQYF

d_call: NA
clone_size: few
v_call: TRBV20-1
j_call: TRBJ1-1
cdr3_nt: TGCAGTGCAAAGAACACTGAAGCTTTCTTT
cdr3_aa: CSAKNTEAFF

d_call: NA
clone_size: many
v_call: TRBV20-1
j_call: TRBJ2-1
cdr3_nt: TGCAGTGCTAGAGCAGGGTTCAATGAGCAGTTCTTC
cdr3_aa: CSARAGFNEQFF

d_call: TRBD2
clone_size: NA
v_call: TRBV3-1
j_call: TRBJ2-3
cdr3_nt: TGTGCCAGCAGCCAGGACGGTCGGCGGGGGGTACAAGGAGGCACAGATACGCAGTATTTT
cdr3_aa: CASSQDGRRGVQGGTDTQYF

d_call: NA
clone_size: NA
v_call: TRBV7-2
j_call: TRBJ1-5
cdr3_nt: TGTGCCAGCAGCCCACTCCGCACAGGGTTGGGCCAGCCCCAGCATTTT
cdr3_aa: CASSPLRTGLGQPQHF

d_call: NA
clone_size: few
v_call: TRBV5-6
j_call: TRBJ2-4
cdr3_nt: TGTGCCAGCAGCTTGCAGCTAGGAGGCATTCAGTACTTC
cdr3_aa: CASSLQLGGIQYF

d_call: NA
clone_size: few
v_call: TRBV5-1
j_call: TRBJ2-3
cdr3_nt: TGCGCCAGCAGCTTGGTTTGGGGGCGCACAGATACGCAGTATTTT
cdr3_aa: CASSLVWGRTDTQYF

d_call: NA
clone_size: few
v_call: TRBV7-9
j_call: TRBJ1-6
cdr3_nt: TGTGCCAGCAGCTTAGGGGAGGGCTATAATTCACCCCTCCACTTT
cdr3_aa: CASSLGEGYNSPLHF

d_call: NA
clone_size: NA
v_call: TRBV7-2
j_call: TRBJ2-7
cdr3_nt: TGTGCCAGCAGCCCAGCCCGTGGTGGAACCTACGAGCAGTACTTC
cdr3_aa: CASSPARGGTYEQYF

d_call: TRBD1
clone_size: few
v_call: TRBV18
j_call: TRBJ1-1
cdr3_nt: TGTGCCAGCTCACCCGAACAGGGGGGCTACACTGAAGCTTTCTTT
cdr3_aa: CASSPEQGGYTEAFF

d_call: TRBD1
clone_size: few
v_call: TRBV7-9
j_call: TRBJ1-2
cdr3_nt: TGTGCCAGCAGCCCCCGGGACAGGGTGGGCTACACCTTC
cdr3_aa: CASSPRDRVGYTF

d_call: TRBD1
clone_size: few
v_call: TRBV5-1
j_call: TRBJ2-3
cdr3_nt: TGCGCCAGCAGCTTCTACGACAGGGGCACAGATACGCAGTATTTT
cdr3_aa: CASSFYDRGTDTQYF

d_call: NA
clone_size: few
v_call: TRBV5-1
j_call: TRBJ2-7
cdr3_nt: TGCGCCAGCAGCTTGGTCCAGAGTACCTACGAGCAGTACTTC
cdr3_aa: CASSLVQSTYEQYF

d_call: TRBD1
clone_size: NA
v_call: TRBV4-1
j_call: TRBJ1-5
cdr3_nt: TGCGCCAGCAGCCCCCAGACAGGGAATCAGCCCCAGCATTTT
cdr3_aa: CASSPQTGNQPQHF

d_call: TRBD1
clone_size: NA
v_call: TRBV30
j_call: TRBJ1-1
cdr3_nt: TGTGCCTGGAGTCCCCTTGGACAGGGATACACTGAAGCTTTCTTT
cdr3_aa: CAWSPLGQGYTEAFF

d_call: NA
clone_size: few
v_call: TRBV9
j_call: TRBJ2-3
cdr3_nt: TGTGCCAGCAGCGTAGCTGACTGGGATACGCAGTATTTT
cdr3_aa: CASSVADWDTQYF

d_call: NA
clone_size: NA
v_call: TRBV27
j_call: TRBJ2-1
cdr3_nt: TGTGCCAGCAGTACCTTCAATGAGCAGTTCTTC
cdr3_aa: CASSTFNEQFF

d_call: TRBD1
clone_size: NA
v_call: TRBV18
j_call: TRBJ1-6
cdr3_nt: TGTGCCAGCTCACCGGCGACAGGGGATCGTTCACCCCTCCACTTT
cdr3_aa: CASSPATGDRSPLHF

d_call: NA
clone_size: few
v_call: TRBV2
j_call: TRBJ1-2
cdr3_nt: TGTGCCAGCAGTTACCCCCAGGGAGCTAACTATGGCTACACCTTC
cdr3_aa: CASSYPQGANYGYTF

d_call: TRBD1
clone_size: few
v_call: TRBV6-5
j_call: TRBJ1-1
cdr3_nt: TGTGCCAGCAGTTATGCCGGGACAGGGGATGGAGCTTTCTTT
cdr3_aa: CASSYAGTGDGAFF

d_call: NA
clone_size: few
v_call: TRBV28
j_call: TRBJ1-2
cdr3_nt: TGTGCCAGCCGGGCTTTTAACTATGGCTACACCTTC
cdr3_aa: CASRAFNYGYTF

d_call: TRBD1
clone_size: few
v_call: TRBV6-1
j_call: TRBJ2-7
cdr3_nt: TGTGCCAGCAGGACCGGGACAGGGAGCTCCTACGAGCAGTACTTC
cdr3_aa: CASRTGTGSSYEQYF

d_call: NA
clone_size: NA
v_call: TRBV5-1
j_call: TRBJ1-1
cdr3_nt: TGCGCCAGCAGCTCCCATGACCCGGGGAACACTGAAGCTTTCTTT
cdr3_aa: CASSSHDPGNTEAFF

d_call: NA
clone_size: NA
v_call: TRBV7-2
j_call: TRBJ2-1
cdr3_nt: TGTGCCAGCAGCTTCGGTCCAGACAATGAGCAGTTCTTC
cdr3_aa: CASSFGPDNEQFF

d_call: TRBD1
clone_size: few
v_call: TRBV7-2
j_call: TRBJ1-2
cdr3_nt: TGTGCCAGCAGCGGCCGGACAGGGCCCCTTGGCTATGGCTACACCTTC
cdr3_aa: CASSGRTGPLGYGYTF

d_call: NA
clone_size: NA
v_call: TRBV6-5
j_call: TRBJ1-2
cdr3_nt: TGTGCCAGCAGCCTCGTGAAGCGGGTAGCTAACTATGGCTACACCTTC
cdr3_aa: CASSLVKRVANYGYTF

d_call: NA
clone_size: few
v_call: TRBV4-1
j_call: TRBJ2-5
cdr3_nt: TGCGCCAGCAGCCATGGGCCTCGCCGGGTCCAAGAGACCCAGTACTTC
cdr3_aa: CASSHGPRRVQETQYF

d_call: NA
clone_size: few
v_call: TRBV5-4
j_call: TRBJ1-1
cdr3_nt: TGTGCCAGCAGCTCCGGGACCTCAGGGACTGAAGCTTTCTTT
cdr3_aa: CASSSGTSGTEAFF